These 32 T cell receptor beta chains were all obtained from the same sample, sequenced in a study of PD-1 blockade in classical Hodgkin lymphoma. Method: immunoSEQ multiplex PCR; TCRdb's copy keeps in-frame clones and lacks some. This sample has over 10,000 clones, with 80% found just once. Each of the patients experienced relapse following autologous stem cell transplantation, and their brentuximab vedotin exposure differed. The material was peripheral blood mononuclear cells (PBMCs), obtained at baseline. The receptors stem from a human donor with classical Hodgkin lymphoma.

This chain uses TRBV4-3 with TRBJ1-1, with D perhaps TRBD1 (5 bases). CDR1 is LGHNA and CDR2 is YSLEER in the germline V gene. There are 15 residues in the CDR3. V was cut by 0 bases and J by 2 bases, with 10 bases left in between. The CDR3 sequence: CASSQDGTVNTEAFF. The CDR3 nucleotides are TGCGCCAGCAGCCAAGATGGGACGGTTAACACTGAAGCTTTCTTT.

The chain has TRBV10-1 and TRBJ2-3; 9 nucleotides match TRBD1. Looked up from germline, CDR1 is WNHNN and CDR2 is SYGVQD (reference sequence). The junction had 5 bases not matched to a gene; V was cut back by 2 bases and J by 5 bases. CDR3 length: 15 amino acids. The CDR3 protein is CASSEGGQGRDTQYF. Written as DNA, the CDR3 is TGCGCCAGCAGTGAGGGGGGACAGGGCAGAGATACGCAGTATTTT.

The genes are TRBV5-1 and TRBJ2-5; 9 bases are a match to TRBD2. With 1 base clipped from V and 5 bases from J, the junction kept 9 bases outside the gene matches. The length of the CDR3 is 16 residues. Germline V gives CDR1 SGHRS, CDR2 YFSETQ. CDR3 in amino acids: CASSLSGGLEGETQYF. CDR3 nucleotides: TGCGCCAGCAGCTTGAGCGGGGGGCTGGAGGGTGAGACCCAGTACTTC. The full variable domain, rest sourced from reference TRBV5-1 and TRBJ2-5, is KAGVTQTPRYLIKTRGQQVTLSCSPISGHRSVSWYQQTPGQGLQFLFEYFSETQRNKGNFPGRFSGRQFSNSRSEMNVSTLELGDSALYLCASSLSGGLEGETQYFGPGTRLLVL.

This sequence joins TRBV7-2 and TRBJ2-3; D perhaps matches TRBD2 (5 bases). The CDR3 has 16 residues. CDR1 is SGHTA and CDR2 is FQGNSA in the germline V gene. Trimming shortened V by 4 bases and J by 2 bases, and 16 bases separated the two germline ends. The CDR3 DNA is TGTGCCAGCAGCTCCGGACTGTTTATACTCACAGATACGCAGTATTTT. Its protein product is CASSSGLFILTDTQYF.

For the CDR3, the DNA is TGTGCCAGCAGCTTAGGGGTGACAGGGTCCGGATCACCCCTCCACTTT. Its translation is CASSLGVTGSGSPLHF. The chain joins TRBV7-2 to TRBJ1-6; 7 bases fit TRBD1. This CDR3 comprises 16 residues. In germline, CDR1 is SGHTA, CDR2 FQGNSA. Trimming removed 1 base from V and 10 bases from J; junction bases left unmatched: 10.

This clone was seen a single time. The chain combines TRBV28 with TRBJ2-1, with 9 bases lining up with TRBD1. The V gene's germline CDR1 is MDHEN and CDR2 SYDVKM. Trimming cost V 3 bases and J 3 bases; bases outside gene matches: 6. There are 16 residues in the CDR3. CDR3 DNA: TGTGCCAGCAGTTTCAACAGGGGGCTAAACTACAATGAGCAGTTCTTC. Translated: CASSFNRGLNYNEQFF.

J is TRBJ1-3 and V is TRBV7-2; TRBD1 might be the D (5 bases). CDR1 and CDR2 (germline): SGHTA, FQGNSA. Trimming pared 5 bases from V and 0 bases from J, leaving 14 bases between. The CDR3 runs 16 residues. This CDR3 is CASSQRDLGSGNTIYF. CDR3 nucleotides: TGTGCCAGCAGCCAGAGGGACCTCGGCTCTGGAAACACCATATATTTT.

This chain links TRBV10-3 with TRBJ1-2, with 7 bases aligning to TRBD1. The V segment lost 9 bases and the J segment 7 bases; nucleotides outside the gene matches: 8. This CDR3 has 12 residues. Germline assignment: CDR1 ENHRY and CDR2 SYGVKD. CDR3 coding DNA: TGTGCCATAGAAGACAGGGATGGTGGCTACACCTTC. It is translated as CAIEDRDGGYTF.

The rearrangement uses TRBV5-1 and TRBJ1-3; D unclear. Deletions cut 2 bases from V and 0 bases from J, with 9 bases between. The germline V gene encodes CDR1 SGHRS and CDR2 YFSETQ. The CDR3 sequence is 15 residues long. This chain's CDR3 is CASSFGEFSGNTIYF. The CDR3 nucleotides read TGCGCCAGCAGCTTCGGGGAATTCTCTGGAAACACCATATATTTT.

The gene calls are TRBV19 and TRBJ2-7; 9 bases are a match to TRBD1. The CDR3 extends over 15 amino acids. Germline values: CDR1 LNHDA, CDR2 SQIVND (reference sequence). J gave up 5 bases and V 5 bases, and 10 bases lay outside the gene matches. Here the CDR3 reads CASSSDDRGINEQYF. CDR3 nucleotides: TGTGCCAGTAGTTCCGACGACAGGGGGATTAACGAGCAGTACTTC. The variable domain in full, with the rest retrieved from reference TRBV19 and TRBJ2-7, is DGGITQSPKYLFRKEGQNVTLSCEQNLNHDAMYWYRQDPGQGLRLIYYSQIVNDFQKGDIAEGYSVSREKKESFPLTVTSAQKNPTAFYLCASSSDDRGINEQYFGPGTRLTVT.

This chain connects TRBV19 to TRBJ1-2; D unclear. CDR3 length: 14 residues. Looked up from germline, CDR1 is LNHDA and CDR2 is SQIVND (reference sequence). With 4 bases removed from V and 2 bases from J, the gap between germline ends came to 11 bases. CDR3 loop: CASSTWRNNYGYTF. CDR3 nucleotides: TGTGCCAGTAGTACCTGGAGGAACAACTATGGCTACACCTTC.

The V and J genes are TRBV28 and TRBJ1-2; D is ambiguous. The CDR3 is 12 amino acids. The germline gives CDR1 MDHEN, CDR2 SYDVKM. With 6 bases removed from V and 5 bases from J, the gap between germline ends came to 10 bases. This chain's CDR3 is CASSTPPYGYTF. Written as DNA, the CDR3 is TGTGCCAGCAGCACCCCACCGTATGGCTACACCTTC.

The rearrangement uses TRBV6-6 and TRBJ2-3; 8 bases line up with TRBD1. The germline gives CDR1 MNHNY, CDR2 SVGAGI (reference sequence). The V gene end was trimmed by 8 bases and the J gene end by 3 bases; junction bases not matched to a gene: 10. The CDR3 has 15 residues. CDR3 sequence (DNA): TGTGCCAGCTCCTTCGGGACAGGTGGAACAGATACGCAGTATTTT. It yields the protein CASSFGTGGTDTQYF.

The chain joins TRBV5-1 to TRBJ2-3; D may be TRBD2 (6 bases). Germline V gene lookup returns CDR1 SGHRS and CDR2 YFSETQ. V shed 3 bases and J shed 0 bases, with 14 bases lying between them. The CDR3 sequence is 16 residues long. CDR3 region: CASSSPLGTSTDTQYF. The CDR3 nucleotides are TGCGCCAGCAGCTCCCCCCTTGGGACTAGCACAGATACGCAGTATTTT.

The chain recombines TRBV6-9 with TRBJ1-5, with a possible D match to TRBD1 (5 bases). Trimming removed 3 bases at V and 5 bases at J, with 11 bases between. Germline values: CDR1 MNHGY, CDR2 SVAAGI. This CDR3 spans 14 amino acids. CDR3 bases: TGTGCCAGCAGTTACGGGGTGGGGGATCAGCCCCAGCATTTT. This codes for CASSYGVGDQPQHF.

This rearrangement joins TRBV10-3 to TRBJ2-7; unclear D gene. Trimming took off 2 bases at V and 3 bases at J, with 11 bases between the two ends. The CDR3 is 14 residues long. CDR1 and CDR2 (germline): ENHRY, SYGVKD. The CDR3 here is CAISEPHGFYEQYF. CDR3 coding DNA: TGTGCCATCAGTGAGCCTCATGGGTTCTACGAGCAGTACTTC.

The chain uses TRBV7-2 and TRBJ2-1; 8 bases fit TRBD2. This CDR3 region has 15 residues. V was pared by 5 bases and J by 6 bases, with 9 bases of the junction left unmatched. Germline-derived CDR1 and CDR2 are SGHTA and FQGNSA. CDR3 residues: CASSLQRGPRNEQFF. CDR3 DNA sequence: TGTGCCAGCAGCCTCCAGCGGGGGCCGCGCAATGAGCAGTTCTTC. Looking up the rest from reference TRBV7-2 and TRBJ2-1 gives the full variable domain: GAGVSQSPSNKVTEKGKDVELRCDPISGHTALYWYRQSLGQGLEFLIYFQGNSAPDKSGLPSDRFSAERTGGSVSTLTIQRTQQEDSAVYLCASSLQRGPRNEQFFGPGTRLTVL.

The chain combines TRBV5-1 with TRBJ1-2; D is perhaps TRBD1 (6 bases). Looked up from germline, CDR1 is SGHRS and CDR2 is YFSETQ. The CDR3 loop spans 13 amino acids. V lost 0 bases, J lost 6 bases, and 9 bases lay in between. CDR3 DNA sequence: TGCGCCAGCAGCTTGGCACAGGGCGATGGCTACACCTTC. Its protein is CASSLAQGDGYTF. The full variable domain, completed using reference TRBV5-1 and TRBJ1-2, is KAGVTQTPRYLIKTRGQQVTLSCSPISGHRSVSWYQQTPGQGLQFLFEYFSETQRNKGNFPGRFSGRQFSNSRSEMNVSTLELGDSALYLCASSLAQGDGYTFGSGTRLTVV.

This clone showed up just once. The rearrangement uses TRBV2 and TRBJ1-6; D possibly corresponds to TRBD1 (5 bases). Germline V CDR1 and CDR2: SNHLY, FYNNEI. The CDR3 has 14 residues. V was cut by 5 bases and J by 2 bases, with 7 bases left in between. The CDR3 DNA sequence: TGTGCCAGCAGTCAGGGCCCCTATAATTCACCCCTCCACTTT. Translated, it gives CASSQGPYNSPLHF.

The CDR3 sequence: CASGQGVTDTQYF. The CDR3 DNA is TGTGCCAGCGGACAGGGGGTAACAGATACGCAGTATTTT. The chain recombines TRBV6-1 with TRBJ2-3; 10 bases are shared with TRBD1. Germline assignment: CDR1 MNHNS and CDR2 SASEGT. This CDR3 has 13 amino acids. The V segment lost 8 bases and the J segment 3 bases; nucleotides outside the gene matches: 2.

Note on this clone: At one end the junction does not follow the germline gene, possibly because of a read error. The gene calls are TRBV7-7 and TRBJ2-1; TRBD1 might be the D (6 bases). Germline assignment: CDR1 SSHAT and CDR2 FNYEAQ (reference sequence). The CDR3 has 13 amino acids. This CDR3 reads CASSKGHNNEQFF. CDR3 in DNA: TGTGCTAGCAGCAAGGGACACAACAATGAGCAGTTCTTC. The whole variable domain, remainder taken from reference TRBV7-7 and TRBJ2-1, is GAGVSQSPRYKVTKRGQDVTLRCDPISSHATLYWYQQALGQGPEFLTYFNYEAQPDKSGLPSDRFSAERPEGSISTLTIQRTEQRDSAMYRCASSKGHNNEQFFGPGTRLTVL.

The CDR3 coding sequence is TGCGCCAGCAGCTTGGTACCGGGACAGGGAGTCGATTATGGCTACACCTTC. Amino acid sequence: CASSLVPGQGVDYGYTF. The chain couples TRBV5-1 to TRBJ1-2, with TRBD1 matching 9 bases. The ends lost 0 bases at V and 5 bases at J; junction bases unmatched: 11. Germline V lookup: CDR1 SGHRS, CDR2 YFSETQ. The CDR3 totals 17 residues.

The rearrangement links TRBV27 to TRBJ1-1, with 11 bases that match TRBD1. CDR1 and CDR2 from the germline V gene are MNHEY and SMNVEV (reference sequence). Trimming took 6 bases from V and 5 from J; bases not matched to a gene: 5. This CDR3 region has 14 residues. DNA for the CDR3: TGTGCCAGCAGACTGGACAGGGGGCGAACTGAAGCTTTCTTT. Residues: CASRLDRGRTEAFF.

The chain is built from TRBV29-1 and TRBJ1-1; D uncertain. Trimming cost V 6 bases and J 0 bases, with 8 bases left between them. The CDR3 length is 12 residues. The germline V gene encodes CDR1 SQVTM and CDR2 ANQGSEA. The CDR3 DNA sequence: TGCAGCGTGCGATACATGAACACTGAAGCTTTCTTT. Its translation is CSVRYMNTEAFF. The entire variable domain, with the rest obtained from reference TRBV29-1 and TRBJ1-1, is as follows: SAVISQKPSRDICQRGTSLTIQCQVDSQVTMMFWYRQQPGQSLTLIATANQGSEATYESGFVIDKFPISRPNLTFSTLTVSNMSPEDSSIYLCSVRYMNTEAFFGQGTRLTVV.

The rearrangement joins TRBV28 to TRBJ1-1; tentatively, D is TRBD1 (6 bases). The CDR3 spans 14 residues. Germline CDR1 and CDR2: MDHEN and SYDVKM. Deletions cut 1 base from V and 4 bases from J, with 10 bases between. In DNA form, the CDR3 reads TGTGCCAGCAGTTTATACGGGGGGCCCACTGAAGCTTTCTTT. As protein: CASSLYGGPTEAFF.

V and J are TRBV5-1 and TRBJ2-7; 9 nucleotides match TRBD1. This CDR3 is built from 13 residues. Germline values: CDR1 SGHRS, CDR2 YFSETQ. Trimming removed 4 bases from V and 3 bases from J; junction bases left unmatched: 2. The CDR3 loop is CASSRTGDYEQYF. In nucleotides, the CDR3 is TGCGCCAGCAGCCGGACAGGGGACTACGAGCAGTACTTC.

The chain recombines TRBV9 with TRBJ2-7; 7 bases are a match to TRBD2. Trimming removed 3 bases from V and 6 bases from J; junction bases left unmatched: 6. The V gene's germline CDR1 is SGDLS and CDR2 YYNGEE. The CDR3 is 13 amino acids. CDR3 sequence (DNA): TGTGCCAGCAGCGGTGGGGGGGAAGGCGAGCAGTACTTC. Encoded protein: CASSGGGEGEQYF.

The genes are TRBV5-4 and TRBJ2-2; D unclear. The CDR3 covers 14 residues. Trimming pared 1 base from V and 4 bases from J, leaving 8 bases between. CDR1 and CDR2 from the germline V gene are SGHNT and YYREEE (reference sequence). CDR3 sequence: CASSLIGFTGELFF. CDR3 coding DNA: TGTGCCAGCAGCTTGATAGGGTTCACCGGGGAGCTGTTTTTT.

A single count supports this clone. This chain connects TRBV19 to TRBJ2-7; a possible D gene is TRBD1 (6 bases). The V gene lost 1 base and the J gene lost 1 base, with 11 bases spanning the gap. CDR1 and CDR2 from the germline V gene are LNHDA and SQIVND (reference sequence). CDR3 size: 15 residues. CDR3 coding DNA: TGTGCCAGTAGTATAGGCTGGGGGCTTTCCTACGAGCAGTACTTC. Translation gives CASSIGWGLSYEQYF.

V gene TRBV25-1 combines with J gene TRBJ1-6, with 10 nucleotides matching TRBD1. V shed 3 bases and J 11 bases; nucleotides not matched to a gene: 4. The CDR3 spans 14 residues. Germline-derived CDR1 and CDR2 are MGHDK and SYGVNS. The CDR3 sequence is CASSETGGWPPLHF. The CDR3 nucleotides are TGTGCCAGCAGTGAGACAGGGGGCTGGCCACCCCTCCACTTT.

The chain joins TRBV6-1 to TRBJ1-2; D is undetermined. From germline, CDR1 is MNHNS and CDR2 SASEGT. This CDR3 is 14 amino acids long. V was cut by 6 bases and J by 3 bases, with 14 bases left in between. CDR3 sequence reads: CASRAWWIDYGYTF. Here the CDR3 DNA reads TGTGCCAGCAGGGCTTGGTGGATCGACTATGGCTACACCTTC.

This CDR3 reads CATAYDRGDTEAFF. The CDR3 DNA is TGTGCCACCGCCTACGACAGGGGGGACACTGAAGCTTTCTTT. The chain carries TRBV6-5 and TRBJ1-1; 9 bases fit TRBD1. Germline V gene lookup returns CDR1 MNHEY and CDR2 SVGAGI. The J segment lost 3 bases and the V segment lost 10 bases, leaving 9 bases of the junction unmatched. This CDR3 region has 14 residues.